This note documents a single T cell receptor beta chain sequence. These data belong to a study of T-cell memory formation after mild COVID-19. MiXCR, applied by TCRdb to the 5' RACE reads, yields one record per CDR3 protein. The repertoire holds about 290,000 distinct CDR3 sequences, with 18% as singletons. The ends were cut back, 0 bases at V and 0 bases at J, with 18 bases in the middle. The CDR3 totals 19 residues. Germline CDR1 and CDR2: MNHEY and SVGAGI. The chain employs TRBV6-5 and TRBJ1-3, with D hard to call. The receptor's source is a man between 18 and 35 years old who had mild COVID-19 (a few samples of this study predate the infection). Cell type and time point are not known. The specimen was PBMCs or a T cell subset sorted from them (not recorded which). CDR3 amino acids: CASSYSIGLGPSSGNTIYF. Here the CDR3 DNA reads TGTGCCAGCAGTTACTCGATAGGGCTAGGGCCTAGCTCTGGAAACACCATATATTTT.